Following are 16 T cell receptor beta chains from one sample sequenced in a study of T-cell memory formation after mild COVID-19 (dated by TCRdb to the early 2020s). The library was obtained by 5' RACE. The instrument given in TCRdb is Illumina NovaSeq 6000. Using fastp at Q25 and MiXCR, TCRdb reprocessed the public reads and kept productive beta chains. Under each unique CDR3 protein, matching rows form one entry showing the most common genes and DNA. This sample holds under 300,000 distinct CDR3 sequences; 7.5% to 10% were observed only once. Approximately 20% of the sample is held by the ten biggest clonotypes. Sequencing was done on a sample of PBMCs or a T cell subset sorted from them (not recorded which). These receptors were obtained from a man younger than 30 who had mild COVID-19 (a few samples of this study predate the infection). The sample titles of this study are shuffled in the database, so cell type and time point are left out; the donor was told from shared clones.

The genes are TRBV24-1 and TRBJ2-5; D is undetermined. Germline-derived CDR1 and CDR2 are KGHDR and SFDVKD. Between the trimmed V and J ends, which lost 4 bases and 2 bases, there was a span of 10 bases. The CDR3 extends over 14 amino acids. Here the CDR3 reads CATSDPGPQETQYF. CDR3 DNA sequence: TGTGCCACCAGTGACCCTGGACCTCAAGAGACCCAGTACTTC.

The V gene is TRBV7-2, the J gene TRBJ2-2, with D uncertain. Trimming took 5 bases from V and 3 from J, leaving 10 bases between them. Looked up from germline, CDR1 is SGHTA and CDR2 is FQGNSA. This CDR3 spans 14 amino acids. The CDR3 nucleotides read TGTGCCAGCAGCCGTAATCGGCACACCGGGGAGCTGTTTTTT. Translated, it gives CASSRNRHTGELFF. Combining the CDR3 with reference TRBV7-2 and TRBJ2-2 gives the whole variable domain GAGVSQSPSNKVTEKGKDVELRCDPISGHTALYWYRQSLGQGLEFLIYFQGNSAPDKSGLPSDRFSAERTGGSVSTLTIQRTQQEDSAVYLCASSRNRHTGELFFGEGSRLTVL.

This clonotype was detected only a few times. This rearrangement joins TRBV6-6 to TRBJ2-1, with D maybe TRBD2 (6 bases). The CDR3 sequence is 16 residues long. Trimming removed 5 bases at V and 10 bases at J, with 24 bases between. The germline gives CDR1 MNHNY, CDR2 SVGAGI (reference sequence). CDR3 DNA sequence: TGTGCCAGCAGTCCCTCGGGACTCTCCGCTATGAGGGAGCAGTTCTTC. It translates to CASSPSGLSAMREQFF.

This clonotype was seen many times. The rearrangement links TRBV7-3 to TRBJ2-2, with D unresolved. Looked up from germline, CDR1 is SGHTA and CDR2 is FQGTGA. Trimming shortened V by 5 bases and J by 5 bases, and 9 bases separated the two germline ends. This CDR3 is built from 13 residues. The CDR3 DNA follows: TGTGCCAGCAGCCTGCAGGAGACCGGGGAGCTGTTTTTT. Residues: CASSLQETGELFF.

This clonotype was observed at least ten times. The chain uses TRBV4-2 and TRBJ2-7; TRBD1 is a possible D gene (6 bases). Looked up from germline, CDR1 is LGHNA and CDR2 is YNFKEQ. The length of the CDR3 is 17 residues. Trimming removed 0 bases from V and 0 bases from J, with 15 bases in between. The CDR3 spells CASSQEGWGQSSYEQYF. The CDR3 region has the DNA TGTGCCAGCAGCCAAGAAGGTTGGGGGCAGAGCTCCTACGAGCAGTACTTC.

The rearrangement links TRBV6-1 to TRBJ1-6; no reliable D call. Germline CDR1 and CDR2: MNHNS and SASEGT. The CDR3 covers 13 residues. Trimming cost V 0 bases and J 11 bases, with 8 bases left between them. The CDR3 DNA follows: TGTGCCAGCAGTGAAGCTCGGGAGGCACCCCTCCACTTT. Protein sequence: CASSEAREAPLHF.

V gene TRBV7-9 combines with J gene TRBJ2-5; D gene unclear. The CDR3 contains 14 residues. Trimming took 2 bases from V and 8 from J, leaving 15 bases between them. CDR1 is SEHNR and CDR2 is FQNEAQ in the germline V gene (reference sequence). The chain's CDR3 is CASSLKGVLSTQYF. DNA of the CDR3: TGTGCCAGCAGCTTAAAAGGAGTCCTGAGCACCCAGTACTTC.

The chain employs TRBV7-2 and TRBJ1-5; TRBD1 might be the D (6 bases). Per germline, CDR1 SGHTA and CDR2 FQGNSA. V dropped 1 base and J dropped 3 bases, with 10 bases sitting between them. The CDR3 loop spans 15 amino acids. The CDR3 DNA reads TGTGCCAGCAGCTTAGGTCAGGGGAACAATCAGCCCCAGCATTTT. Protein: CASSLGQGNNQPQHF.

The chain links TRBV4-1 to TRBJ2-2, with D maybe TRBD2 (5 bases). The V and J ends lost 0 bases and 0 bases respectively, with 8 bases between them. The CDR3 runs to 16 residues. The germline CDR1 and CDR2 sequences are MGHRA and YSYEKL. CDR3 residues: CASSQDGRSNTGELFF. The CDR3 DNA sequence: TGCGCCAGCAGCCAAGATGGGAGATCGAACACCGGGGAGCTGTTTTTT.

There are a few counts of this clonotype. The chain links TRBV2 to TRBJ2-7; the D is unclear. V shed 6 bases and J shed 3 bases, with 3 bases lying between them. Germline CDR1 is SNHLY and CDR2 is FYNNEI. This CDR3 has 10 amino acids. CDR3 bases: TGTGCCAGCAGATTCTACGAGCAGTACTTC. Its translation: CASRFYEQYF. The full variable domain, its missing parts supplied by reference TRBV2 and TRBJ2-7, is EPEVTQTPSHQVTQMGQEVILRCVPISNHLYFYWYRQILGQKVEFLVSFYNNEISEKSEIFDDQFSVERPDGSNFTLKIRSTKLEDSAMYFCASRFYEQYFGPGTRLTVT.

The V call is TRBV28, the J call TRBJ1-2; the D is unclear. This CDR3 is 13 amino acids long. Germline V gene lookup returns CDR1 MDHEN and CDR2 SYDVKM. V lost 4 bases and J 8 bases, leaving 14 bases between the germline ends. CDR3 residues: CASSSGPQPGYTF. CDR3 coding DNA: TGTGCCAGCAGTTCCGGGCCCCAACCGGGCTACACCTTC.

The CDR3 loop reads CASSHPRGEYYGYTF. The CDR3 region has the DNA TGTGCCAGCAGTCACCCCCGGGGTGAATACTATGGCTACACCTTC. V gene TRBV6-2 or TRBV6-3 combines with J gene TRBJ1-2; no clear D gene. This CDR3 has 15 amino acids. Trimming shortened V by 5 bases and J by 3 bases, and 16 bases separated the two germline ends. Germline V gene data show CDR1 as MNHEY and CDR2 as SVGEGT.

This clonotype has just a few counts. The V and J genes are TRBV4-2 and TRBJ2-3; TRBD2 matches at 9 bases. Germline values: CDR1 LGHNA, CDR2 YNFKEQ. This CDR3 has 15 residues. V trimming: 4 bases; J trimming: 2 bases; junction bases outside the gene matches: 4. The CDR3 here is CASSPSGEYTDTQYF. The CDR3 nucleotides read TGTGCCAGCAGCCCTAGCGGGGAGTACACAGATACGCAGTATTTT.

There are a few counts of this clonotype. V usage is TRBV11-2 and J usage is TRBJ1-1, with a weak D call TRBD1 (5 bases). The germline V and J ends were trimmed by 4 bases and 4 bases, with 16 bases remaining between them. Germline CDR1 is SGHAT and CDR2 is FQNNGV. This CDR3 is 15 amino acids long. CDR3 in amino acids: CASSYRRYGGTEAFF. The CDR3 bases are TGTGCCAGCAGCTACCGTAGGTACGGGGGCACTGAAGCTTTCTTT.

This rearrangement joins TRBV7-9 to TRBJ2-6, with 7 bases aligning to TRBD1. Germline V gives CDR1 SEHNR, CDR2 FQNEAQ (reference sequence). This CDR3 has 16 residues. The J segment lost 4 bases and the V segment lost 6 bases, leaving 9 bases of the junction unmatched. The DNA of the CDR3 is TGTGCCAGCAGGCAAACAGGGGAAGGAGGGGCCAACGTCCTGACTTTC. The encoded protein is CASRQTGEGGANVLTF.

The chain uses TRBV15 and TRBJ2-2, with 9 bases aligning to TRBD2. Germline CDR1 is LNHNV and CDR2 is YYDKDF (reference sequence). This CDR3 spans 15 amino acids. V trimming: 6 bases; J trimming: 10 bases; junction bases outside the gene matches: 12. CDR3 region: CATSRRGGAGMELFF. For the CDR3, the DNA is TGTGCCACCAGTAGGCGCGGGGGGGCCGGTATGGAGCTGTTTTTT.